Sequencing of this T cell receptor (beta chain) was carried out in a study of blood T cell repertoires in COVID-19. Study-level background: The United States, Italy and Spain supplied acute and convalescent COVID-19 samples.

Per the original data handling: Reference gene primer amplification gave nucleated cell count estimates. The protocol was immunoSEQ multiplex PCR, while the TCRdb copy is restricted to in-frame clones and leaves out a portion. The DNA was the basis for D and trimming; V, J and clone size are from that table. The repertoire consists of about 220,000 clones, with around 88% occurring once and the leading ten covering over 12%. Per the germline V gene, CDR1 is SGHRS and CDR2 is YFSETQ. The CDR3 is 16 residues long. Trimming cost V 6 bases and J 0 bases; bases outside gene matches: 8. Across over 20 US areas, participants ranged in age from about 18 to 90 years. Categorization into cohorts depended on clinical history that participants reported.

The sequence came from a woman aged 45-65 years with acute COVID-19. Source material: PBMCs or T cells enriched from blood (not recorded which). The chain joins TRBV5-1 to TRBJ2-1; 8 bases are shared with TRBD2. The DNA of the CDR3 is TGCGCCAGCAACCCTTTAGCGGGGACCTCCTACAATGAGCAGTTCTTC. It is translated as CASNPLAGTSYNEQFF.